Each of the 15 T cell receptor beta chains below was sequenced from the same sample in a study of OX40 agonist ivuxolimab in advanced cancers. Repertoires were generated with immunoSEQ multiplex PCR, while TCRdb's copy carries only in-frame clones and drops some. The sample records over 100,000 clones, 85% to 90% being singletons. Specimen: CD4+ or CD8+ T cells sorted from blood, collected in a trial of the OX40 agonist ivuxolimab. These receptors came from an adult with an advanced solid tumor such as melanoma, head and neck, liver or kidney cancer.

J is TRBJ1-1 and V is TRBV6-6; D gene uncertain. The CDR3 has 12 amino acids. V was clipped by 2 bases and J by 2 bases, with 3 bases between them. Germline V CDR1 and CDR2: MNHNY, SVGAGI (reference sequence). This chain's CDR3 is CASSYPNTEAFF. The CDR3 coding sequence is TGTGCCAGCAGTTACCCCAACACTGAAGCTTTCTTT.

The chain carries TRBV4-3 and TRBJ1-3; tentative D call: TRBD1 (5 bases). V lost 0 bases and J 2 bases, leaving 8 bases between the germline ends. The V gene's germline CDR1 is LGHNA and CDR2 YSLEER. The CDR3 runs 15 residues. This CDR3 is CASSQDKGTGNTIYF. DNA of the CDR3: TGCGCCAGCAGCCAAGATAAGGGGACTGGAAACACCATATATTTT.

The CDR3 loop reads CASRMPVNTEAFF. Written as DNA, the CDR3 is TGTGCCAGCAGAATGCCAGTGAACACTGAAGCTTTCTTT. The J gene is TRBJ1-1, the V gene TRBV6-6, with unresolved D. CDR1 is MNHNY, CDR2 SVGAGI, per germline (reference sequence). This CDR3 region has 13 residues. Trimming took off 6 bases at V and 0 bases at J, with 8 bases between the two ends.

The chain links TRBV9 to TRBJ1-6, with 8 bases lining up with TRBD1. CDR1 and CDR2 (germline): SGDLS, YYNGEE. This CDR3 region has 15 residues. The J segment lost 7 bases and the V segment lost 3 bases, leaving 6 bases of the junction unmatched. The CDR3 DNA reads as TGTGCCAGCAGCGCCGGGACAGGAGGCAATTCACCCCTCCACTTT. It yields the protein CASSAGTGGNSPLHF.

This clone was seen a few times. The J gene is TRBJ1-1, the V gene TRBV9, with D uncertain. V was shortened by 0 bases and J by 3 bases, with 9 bases between the two germline ends. In germline, CDR1 is SGDLS, CDR2 YYNGEE. The length of the CDR3 is 14 residues. CDR3 coding DNA: TGTGCCAGCAGCGTAGCTGTCACGGACACTGAAGCTTTCTTT. Translating gives CASSVAVTDTEAFF.

This rearrangement joins TRBV28 to TRBJ2-2; D is possibly TRBD1 (6 bases). V lost 7 bases, J lost 0 bases, and 12 bases lay in between. In germline, CDR1 is MDHEN, CDR2 SYDVKM. This CDR3 has 15 amino acids. The CDR3 bases are TGTGCCAGCAACCCGACAGGCGCGAACACCGGGGAGCTGTTTTTT. It is translated as CASNPTGANTGELFF.

The chain carries TRBV6-6 and TRBJ2-2; 8 bases map to TRBD2. CDR1 MNHNY and CDR2 SVGAGI come from the germline V gene (reference sequence). The CDR3 spans 15 residues. V lost 8 bases, J lost 0 bases, and 5 bases stayed unmatched. CDR3 protein: CASAAGLANTGELFF. The CDR3 DNA follows: TGTGCCAGCGCCGCGGGACTAGCGAACACCGGGGAGCTGTTTTTT.

The chain carries TRBV2 and TRBJ2-3; unclear D gene. This CDR3 is built from 11 residues. The ends were cut back, 8 bases at V and 0 bases at J, with 3 bases in the middle. Germline loops: CDR1 SNHLY, CDR2 FYNNEI. CDR3 loop: CASGSTDTQYF. The DNA of the CDR3 is TGTGCCAGCGGAAGCACAGATACGCAGTATTTT.

The V call is TRBV2, the J call TRBJ2-5, with a tentative D call TRBD2 (6 bases). The germline V gene encodes CDR1 SNHLY and CDR2 FYNNEI. This CDR3 spans 11 amino acids. V was trimmed by 11 bases and J by 2 bases, leaving 9 bases between them. CDR3 coding DNA: TGTGCCGGGACTTATCAAGAGACCCAGTACTTC. It codes for CAGTYQETQYF.

The table lists this clone with a count of one. V gene TRBV19 combines with J gene TRBJ1-1; the D is unclear. Trimming left V 3 bases short and J 5 bases short, with 10 bases between. The CDR3 consists of 13 residues. CDR1 is LNHDA, CDR2 SQIVND, per germline (reference sequence). The CDR3 DNA follows: TGTGCCAGTAGTATTAGTAGGGTAACTGAAGCTTTCTTT. Its translation is CASSISRVTEAFF. Supplemented by reference TRBV19 and TRBJ1-1, the full variable domain reads DGGITQSPKYLFRKEGQNVTLSCEQNLNHDAMYWYRQDPGQGLRLIYYSQIVNDFQKGDIAEGYSVSREKKESFPLTVTSAQKNPTAFYLCASSISRVTEAFFGQGTRLTVV.

This rearrangement joins TRBV4-2 to TRBJ2-7; 7 positions agree with TRBD1. CDR1 is LGHNA, CDR2 YNFKEQ, per germline. V was clipped by 0 bases and J by 4 bases; unmatched bases: 9. This CDR3 spans 16 amino acids. DNA for the CDR3: TGTGCCAGCAGCCAAGATTTAAGAGGGGGCGGGTACGAGCAGTACTTC. This encodes CASSQDLRGGGYEQYF.

V gene TRBV25-1 combines with J gene TRBJ1-4, with D perhaps matching TRBD1 (5 bases). CDR3 length equals 15 residues. From germline, CDR1 is MGHDK and CDR2 SYGVNS. Trimming pared 1 base from V and 0 bases from J, leaving 6 bases between. The CDR3: CASSEWGATNEKLFF. CDR3 nucleotides: TGTGCCAGCAGTGAATGGGGCGCAACTAATGAAAAACTGTTTTTT.

The chain has TRBV5-1 and TRBJ1-4; D is perhaps TRBD1 (5 bases). V lost 6 bases and J lost 4, with 13 bases in between. This CDR3 comprises 14 residues. Germline V gene lookup returns CDR1 SGHRS and CDR2 YFSETQ. The CDR3 protein is CASTPSGGNEKLFF. CDR3 in DNA: TGCGCCAGCACTCCGAGCGGGGGTAATGAAAAACTGTTTTTT.

This clone is a singleton in its sample. V and J are TRBV30 and TRBJ1-6; D gene uncertain. CDR1 is GTSNPN and CDR2 is SVGIG in the germline V gene (reference sequence). The CDR3 is 15 amino acids. V lost 3 bases, J lost 7 bases, and 16 bases lay in between. CDR3 sequence: CAWSPLSPYNSPLHF. In DNA, the CDR3 is TGTGCCTGGAGCCCCCTCAGCCCGTACAATTCACCCCTCCACTTT. The variable domain in full, with the rest retrieved from reference TRBV30 and TRBJ1-6, is SQTIHQWPATLVQPVGSPLSLECTVEGTSNPNLYWYRQAAGRGLQLLFYSVGIGQISSEVPQNLSASRPQDRQFILSSKKLLLSDSGFYLCAWSPLSPYNSPLHFGNGTRLTVT.

This sequence joins TRBV19 and TRBJ1-1; 8 bases map to TRBD1. The ends lost 5 bases at V and 5 bases at J; junction bases unmatched: 7. The germline CDR1 and CDR2 sequences are LNHDA and SQIVND (reference sequence). There are 14 residues in the CDR3. The CDR3 bases are TGTGCCAGTAGTCCCTGGACAGGGACGACTGAAGCTTTCTTT. Its protein product is CASSPWTGTTEAFF.